These 9 T cell receptor beta chains were sequenced from one sample in a study of blood T cell repertoires in COVID-19. Assay used: immunoSEQ multiplex PCR; TCRdb lists only in-frame clones, some missing. The sample comprises 250,000 to 350,000 clones, approximately 90% of which are singletons, and 6.3% rests with the top ten. Sequenced material: peripheral blood. These receptors were obtained from a woman aged 50 to 60 with COVID-19, enrolled during active disease.

The chain recombines TRBV30 with TRBJ2-3; the match to TRBD2 covers 7 bases. CDR3 length equals 18 residues. Trimming at V came to 4 bases and at J to 2 bases, leaving 18 bases not matched to a gene. From germline, CDR1 is GTSNPN and CDR2 SVGIG (reference sequence). The CDR3 region is CAWTRPLARGRNTDTQYF. In DNA form, the CDR3 reads TGTGCCTGGACCAGGCCCTTAGCGCGCGGGAGAAACACAGATACGCAGTATTTT.

The gene calls are TRBV27 and TRBJ1-2; D ambiguous. The CDR3 is 12 residues long. V was shortened by 5 bases and J by 4 bases, with 8 bases between the two germline ends. Germline V gene data show CDR1 as MNHEY and CDR2 as SMNVEV (reference sequence). CDR3 protein: CASSPGSYGYTF. CDR3 sequence (DNA): TGTGCCAGCAGTCCGGGGTCCTATGGCTACACCTTC.

The rearrangement uses TRBV12-3 or TRBV12-4 and TRBJ2-1; no reliable D call. The CDR3 consists of 13 residues. The V end lost 5 bases, the J end lost 11 bases, and 16 bases lay between the germline ends. The CDR3 region has the DNA TGTGCCAGCAGTCGAGGCCCTGATACGAAGCAGTTCTTC. This translates into CASSRGPDTKQFF.

V is TRBV10-2 and J is TRBJ2-3, with 12 bases identical to TRBD1. Germline CDR1 is WSHSY and CDR2 is SAAADI. Trimming removed 6 bases from V and 4 bases from J; junction bases left unmatched: 17. CDR3 length equals 19 residues. The CDR3 coding sequence is TGCGCCAGCAGGGCACTCGGGACAGGGGGCTTATTAATCCCAGATACGCAGTATTTT. Amino acid sequence: CASRALGTGGLLIPDTQYF.

This clone occurred once. The rearrangement joins TRBV2 to TRBJ2-1, with D perhaps matching TRBD2 (6 bases). The ends were cut back, 6 bases at V and 7 bases at J, with 19 bases in the middle. The germline V gene has CDR1 SNHLY and CDR2 FYNNEI. The CDR3 runs to 15 residues. The CDR3 reads CASRVRTGAGNEQFF. The CDR3 DNA follows: TGTGCCAGCAGGGTCAGGACGGGAGCTGGAAATGAGCAGTTCTTC. Together with reference TRBV2 and TRBJ2-1, the CDR3 gives the full variable domain: EPEVTQTPSHQVTQMGQEVILRCVPISNHLYFYWYRQILGQKVEFLVSFYNNEISEKSEIFDDQFSVERPDGSNFTLKIRSTKLEDSAMYFCASRVRTGAGNEQFFGPGTRLTVL.

This chain connects TRBV28 to TRBJ2-1, with D maybe TRBD2 (10 bases). The V end lost 4 bases, the J end lost 2 bases, and 27 bases lay between the germline ends. The V gene's germline CDR1 is MDHEN and CDR2 SYDVKM. The CDR3 loop spans 20 amino acids. The CDR3, as DNA: TGTGCCAGCAGTTCCTCCTCGACAGGGGGGCTAGCGGGGGCCTACAATGAGCAGTTCTTC. Protein: CASSSSSTGGLAGAYNEQFF.

This clone was seen once. This chain connects TRBV25-1 to TRBJ1-6; perhaps TRBD1 as D (5 bases). The CDR3 is 15 amino acids. CDR1 MGHDK and CDR2 SYGVNS come from the germline V gene. The V gene lost 1 base and the J gene lost 9 bases, with 13 bases spanning the gap. This CDR3 reads CASSEFQGSASPLHF. Written as DNA, the CDR3 is TGTGCCAGCAGTGAATTTCAGGGCTCGGCTTCACCCCTCCACTTT.

This clone was observed a single time. The chain joins TRBV6-4 to TRBJ2-5; TRBD1 matches 9 bases. The CDR3 is 13 amino acids. V was pared by 5 bases and J by 5 bases, with 3 bases of the junction left unmatched. The germline V gene encodes CDR1 MRHNA and CDR2 SNTAGT. The DNA of the CDR3 is TGTGCCAGCAGTCAAGACAGGGGGGAGACCCAGTACTTC. Its translation is CASSQDRGETQYF.

The J gene is TRBJ1-2, the V gene TRBV10-2; weak D call: TRBD1 (5 bases). The CDR3 contains 15 residues. Between the trimmed V and J ends, which lost 6 bases and 7 bases, there was a span of 21 bases. Germline V gene lookup returns CDR1 WSHSY and CDR2 SAAADI. CDR3 DNA sequence: TGCGCCAGCAGCCCAGCCGATTGGGGCAGTGGTGGCTACACCTTC. This codes for CASSPADWGSGGYTF.